A selection of T cell receptor beta chains follows, all from one sample in a study of PD-L1 blockade in urothelial cancer. Assay used: immunoSEQ multiplex PCR; TCRdb lists only in-frame clones, some missing. The table shows under 50,000 clones, with more than 85% occurring only once. The sample here was PBMCs, taken around atezolizumab (anti-PD-L1) treatment. The origin of the receptors is a woman aged 55-70 years with urothelial cancer. Each CDR3 is given with its conserved first and last residue. The D gene is left open where the match is weak. Some rows mark clone size as missing; the rest say once, few, many or name a class of expanded clone.

d_gene | j_gene | v_gene | abundance | CDR3aa | CDR3nt
TRBD1 | TRBJ1-5 | TRBV5-6 | NA | CASSSDRGPQHF | TGTGCCAGCAGCTCTGACAGGGGGCCCCAGCATTTT
NA | TRBJ1-4 | TRBV27 | NA | CASRTGGGSKEKLFF | TGTGCCAGCAGGACCGGGGGGGGCTCAAAGGAAAAACTGTTTTTT
NA | TRBJ2-5 | TRBV7-9 | NA | CASSFREVSQETQYF | TGTGCCAGCAGCTTCAGGGAGGTTTCGCAAGAGACCCAGTACTTC
NA | TRBJ2-2 | TRBV5-1 | NA | CASSFPQDTGELFF | TGCGCCAGCAGCTTTCCGCAGGACACCGGGGAGCTGTTTTTT
NA | TRBJ2-1 | TRBV29-1 | NA | CSVEDVRDGNEQFF | TGCAGCGTTGAAGATGTGCGGGACGGGAATGAGCAGTTCTTC
TRBD1 | TRBJ1-2 | TRBV18 | once | CASSPRTGKANYGYTF | TGTGCCAGCTCACCTCGGACAGGGAAGGCTAACTATGGCTACACCTTC
NA | TRBJ2-3 | TRBV27 | once | CASRHSRAGTDTQYF | TGTGCCAGCAGACACTCGAGGGCCGGCACAGATACGCAGTATTTT
NA | TRBJ2-5 | TRBV7-9 | NA | CASKRGQETQYF | TGTGCCAGTAAGAGAGGTCAAGAGACCCAGTACTTC
TRBD1 | TRBJ1-2 | TRBV30 | once | CAWSRSPDRGTYGYTF | TGTGCCTGGAGTCGATCCCCCGACAGGGGGACTTATGGCTACACCTTC
TRBD2 | TRBJ2-7 | TRBV6-5 | NA | CASSYAGTSGAYEQYF | TGTGCCAGCAGTTACGCCGGGACTAGCGGGGCCTACGAGCAGTACTTC
TRBD2 | TRBJ2-2 | TRBV11-2 | NA | CASSDRYAGGNGELFF | TGTGCCAGCAGCGACCGATATGCGGGGGGCAACGGGGAGCTGTTTTTT
NA | TRBJ2-1 | TRBV18 | once | CASSPRVGGSYNEQFF | TGTGCCAGCTCACCACGTGTGGGAGGTTCATACAATGAGCAGTTCTTC
TRBD1 | TRBJ1-1 | TRBV19 | NA | CASSRDSRIFLNTEAFF | TGTGCCAGTAGCCGGGACAGTAGGATTTTTCTGAACACTGAAGCTTTCTTT
NA | TRBJ1-3 | TRBV29-1 | NA | CSVFGGFGNTIYF | TGCAGCGTTTTTGGGGGCTTTGGAAACACCATATATTTT
TRBD1 | TRBJ1-2 | TRBV7-9 | NA | CASSPAGGTGPSNYGYTF | TGTGCCAGCAGCCCAGCGGGTGGGACAGGGCCATCTAACTATGGCTACACCTTC
NA | TRBJ2-1 | TRBV27 | NA | CASGSLAMAYNEQFF | TGTGCCAGCGGGAGCCTAGCGATGGCCTACAATGAGCAGTTCTTC
NA | TRBJ1-3 | TRBV2 | once | CASSEEGRVFGNTIYF | TGTGCCAGCAGTGAAGAGGGCAGGGTATTTGGAAACACCATATATTTT
NA | TRBJ1-1 | TRBV5-6 | NA | CASSRQAYTEAFF | TGTGCCAGCAGCAGGCAGGCGTACACTGAAGCTTTCTTT
TRBD2 | TRBJ2-5 | TRBV15 | NA | CATSRGGDGTWTQYF | TGTGCCACCAGCAGGGGGGGGGACGGGACTTGGACCCAGTACTTC
TRBD1 | TRBJ2-2 | TRBV11-3 | NA | CASSPGQGVGELFF | TGTGCCAGCTCGCCGGGACAGGGAGTCGGGGAGCTGTTTTTT
NA | TRBJ1-4 | TRBV28 | once | CASSFGGANEKLFF | TGTGCCAGCAGTTTCGGGGGGGCAAATGAAAAACTGTTTTTT
TRBD1 | TRBJ2-1 | TRBV5-1 | once | CASSLTTGSNEQFF | TGCGCCAGCAGCTTGACGACAGGGAGCAATGAGCAGTTCTTC
NA | TRBJ1-2 | TRBV7-9 | NA | CASSLASGTANYGYTF | TGTGCCAGCAGCTTAGCGAGCGGGACTGCGAACTATGGCTACACCTTC
NA | TRBJ1-5 | TRBV6-1 | NA | CASSERDSNQPQHF | TGTGCCAGCAGCGAGAGGGACTCCAATCAGCCCCAGCATTTT
TRBD2 | TRBJ2-5 | TRBV6-5 | NA | CASSYSPGRASETQYF | TGTGCCAGCAGTTACTCGCCCGGGAGGGCCTCAGAGACCCAGTACTTC
TRBD1 | TRBJ2-2 | TRBV25-1 | NA | CAVQGQGAFGELFF | TGTGCCGTTCAGGGACAGGGGGCTTTCGGGGAGCTGTTTTTT
NA | TRBJ1-5 | TRBV30 | NA | CAWNSGVGNQPQHF | TGTGCCTGGAATTCAGGGGTAGGCAATCAGCCCCAGCATTTT
TRBD2 | TRBJ2-1 | TRBV27 | NA | CASSLLASGPYNEQFF | TGTGCCAGCAGTTTATTGGCTAGCGGCCCCTACAATGAGCAGTTCTTC
NA | TRBJ2-7 | TRBV27 | medium-sized | CASSLEGTGRGEQYF | TGTGCCAGCAGTTTAGAGGGTACAGGGCGCGGCGAGCAGTACTTC
NA | TRBJ2-7 | TRBV5-1 | NA | CASSLYPDSYEQYF | TGCGCCAGCAGCTTGTACCCAGATTCCTACGAGCAGTACTTC
TRBD2 | TRBJ2-1 | TRBV11-3 | NA | CASSSTGGSGIYEQFF | TGTGCCAGCAGCTCCACTGGCGGGAGTGGTATCTATGAGCAGTTCTTC
TRBD2 | TRBJ2-1 | TRBV27 | NA | CASSPGTSGRNEQFF | TGTGCCAGCAGTCCAGGGACTAGCGGGAGAAATGAGCAGTTCTTC
TRBD2 | TRBJ2-5 | TRBV7-6 | NA | CASSLASSGRETQYF | TGTGCCAGCAGCTTAGCGAGTAGCGGGAGAGAGACCCAGTACTTC
NA | TRBJ2-3 | TRBV7-9 | NA | CASSLALGSSTDTQYF | TGTGCCAGCAGCTTAGCGTTGGGCTCTAGCACAGATACGCAGTATTTT
NA | TRBJ2-2 | TRBV7-6 | NA | CASSLDWTRGSGGELFF | TGTGCCAGCAGCTTAGATTGGACTAGGGGGTCAGGCGGGGAGCTGTTTTTT
NA | TRBJ2-3 | TRBV14 | NA | CASSQLDFTDTQYF | TGTGCCAGCAGCCAACTCGACTTCACAGATACGCAGTATTTT
NA | TRBJ1-1 | TRBV11-2 | NA | CASKPWTVPMNTEAFF | TGTGCCAGCAAACCCTGGACAGTCCCCATGAACACTGAAGCTTTCTTT
NA | TRBJ2-7 | TRBV2 | NA | CASSGRVKTHEQYF | TGTGCCAGCAGTGGCAGGGTAAAGACGCACGAGCAGTACTTC
TRBD2 | TRBJ2-3 | TRBV9 | once | CASSVATRTSGRITDTQYF | TGTGCCAGCAGCGTAGCTACTAGGACTAGCGGGAGAATTACAGATACGCAGTATTTT